The 30 T cell receptor beta chains listed next were all sequenced from one sample in a study of CD8 T cells in ankylosing spondylitis. TCRdb used MiXCR to reprocess the 5' RACE reads, holding one entry per CDR3 protein. The sample contains about 150,000 distinct CDR3 sequences, under 35% of which appear only once. The sequencing sample was made of synovial fluid, either unsorted or a sorted T cell fraction (not recorded which). These receptors originate from a male donor with ankylosing spondylitis.

The rearrangement uses TRBV9 and TRBJ1-2; the D gene is possibly TRBD1 (6 bases). Trimming took 3 bases from V and 1 from J, leaving 13 bases between them. The CDR3 has 15 amino acids. Germline V CDR1 and CDR2: SGDLS, YYNGEE. The chain's CDR3 is CASSAKGVVNYGYTF. Written as DNA, the CDR3 is TGTGCCAGCAGCGCAAAGGGGGTTGTTAACTATGGCTACACCTTC.

Many counts were recorded for this clonotype. The chain links TRBV2 to TRBJ2-3, with TRBD2 matching over 7 bases. Germline lookup yields CDR1 SNHLY and CDR2 FYNNEI. The CDR3 length is 14 residues. V gave up 7 bases and J gave up 3 bases; unmatched junction bases: 7. CDR3 sequence reads: CASNPGGGTDTQYF. The CDR3 DNA reads as TGTGCCAGCAACCCGGGAGGAGGGACAGATACGCAGTATTTT.

A few counts support this clonotype. The J gene is TRBJ2-3, the V gene TRBV7-3, with 8 nucleotides matching TRBD2. V was pared by 1 base and J by 2 bases, with 5 bases of the junction left unmatched. CDR1 and CDR2 from the germline V gene are SGHTA and FQGTGA. The CDR3 has 16 residues. CDR3 protein: CASSLNPGLVTDTQYF. CDR3 DNA sequence: TGTGCCAGCAGCTTAAATCCGGGACTAGTCACAGATACGCAGTATTTT.

The table lists this clonotype with many counts. The V gene is TRBV7-2, the J gene TRBJ2-2, with D unresolved. With 4 bases removed from V and 6 bases from J, the gap between germline ends came to 9 bases. The CDR3 sequence is 13 residues long. The germline V gene has CDR1 SGHTA and CDR2 FQGNSA. The CDR3, as DNA: TGTGCCAGCAGCTCCTATCTGGCCGGGGAGCTGTTTTTT. Translated: CASSSYLAGELFF.

This clonotype occurred many times. V and J are TRBV12-3 or TRBV12-4 and TRBJ1-1, with D perhaps TRBD1 (5 bases). Trimming cost V 5 bases and J 4 bases, with 20 bases left between them. The CDR3 consists of 16 residues. The CDR3 DNA reads TGTGCCAGCAGTCCAGAGGGGAGGGGCTGGGCCACTGAAGCTTTCTTT. Residues: CASSPEGRGWATEAFF.

This clonotype has a count of ten or more. This rearrangement joins TRBV4-1 to TRBJ1-1; TRBD1 matches 12 bases. Trimming at V came to 4 bases and at J to 4 bases, leaving 7 bases not matched to a gene. The CDR3 is 16 residues long. The germline V gene encodes CDR1 MGHRA and CDR2 YSYEKL. CDR3 sequence: CASSPGQGAPGTEAFF. The DNA for the CDR3 is TGCGCCAGCAGCCCGGGACAGGGGGCGCCGGGCACTGAAGCTTTCTTT.

The chain is built from TRBV7-9 and TRBJ2-2; the D gene is possibly TRBD2 (5 bases). The CDR3 extends over 15 amino acids. The germline V gene has CDR1 SEHNR and CDR2 FQNEAQ (reference sequence). V was cut by 0 bases and J by 4 bases, with 9 bases left in between. The CDR3 DNA reads as TGTGCCAGCAGCTTAGCGTCGGGAATCACCGGGGAGCTGTTTTTT. The encoded protein is CASSLASGITGELFF.

This clonotype was counted a few times. J is TRBJ1-6 and V is TRBV27; 7 positions agree with TRBD1. With V trimmed by 3 bases and J by 10 bases, 6 bases remained unmatched. The CDR3 is 14 residues long. From germline, CDR1 is MNHEY and CDR2 SMNVEV (reference sequence). The CDR3 loop reads CASSLTGRESPLHF. As DNA, the CDR3 is TGTGCCAGCAGTTTGACAGGGAGGGAATCACCCCTCCACTTT.

This clonotype was found a few times. The chain employs TRBV28 and TRBJ1-4; D unresolved. In germline, CDR1 is MDHEN, CDR2 SYDVKM. CDR3 length: 14 amino acids. Trimming shortened V by 5 bases and J by 0 bases, and 7 bases separated the two germline ends. CDR3 DNA sequence: TGTGCCAGCAGTCTCCCAGCAACTAATGAAAAACTGTTTTTT. It is translated as CASSLPATNEKLFF. Full variable domain (outside the CDR3, taken from reference TRBV28 and TRBJ1-4): DVKVTQSSRYLVKRTGEKVFLECVQDMDHENMFWYRQDPGLGLRLIYFSYDVKMKEKGDIPEGYSVSREKKERFSLILESASTNQTSMYLCASSLPATNEKLFFGSGTQLSVL.

The rearrangement uses TRBV3-1 and TRBJ1-4, with TRBD1 identical over 7 bases. After removal of 1 base from V and 7 bases from J, the junction contained 3 bases not matched to a gene. CDR1 LGHDT and CDR2 YNNKEL come from the germline V gene (reference sequence). The CDR3 has 14 residues. The CDR3 region is CASSQGQGFEKLFF. The CDR3 DNA reads TGTGCCAGCAGCCAAGGACAGGGTTTTGAAAAACTGTTTTTT. Complete variable domain (other parts from reference TRBV3-1 and TRBJ1-4): DTAVSQTPKYLVTQMGNDKSIKCEQNLGHDTMYWYKQDSKKFLKIMFSYNNKELIINETVPNRFSPKSPDKAHLNLHINSLELGDSAVYFCASSQGQGFEKLFFGSGTQLSVL.

V usage is TRBV12-3 or TRBV12-4 and J usage is TRBJ2-5; 10 positions match TRBD2. The junction had 6 bases not matched to a gene; V was cut back by 2 bases and J by 0 bases. CDR3 length: 17 residues. CDR3 sequence: CASSLTLTSGNQETQYF. The CDR3 region has the DNA TGTGCCAGCAGTTTAACCCTTACTAGCGGGAACCAAGAGACCCAGTACTTC.

The rearrangement joins TRBV7-2 to TRBJ2-7, with 10 bases aligning to TRBD2. The trim removed 1 base at V and 3 bases at J, leaving 3 bases unmatched. CDR1 and CDR2 (germline): SGHTA, FQGNSA. The CDR3 extends over 15 amino acids. The CDR3 nucleotides read TGTGCCAGCAGCTTAGATGGGACTAGCGTCTACGAGCAGTACTTC. This gives the protein CASSLDGTSVYEQYF.

V is TRBV11-2 and J is TRBJ2-1; 7 bases are shared with TRBD2. This CDR3 has 15 residues. Per germline, CDR1 SGHAT and CDR2 FQNNGV. The J segment lost 4 bases and the V segment lost 4 bases, leaving 7 bases of the junction unmatched. CDR3: CASSSPTSVYNEQFF. The CDR3 DNA sequence: TGTGCCAGCAGCTCCCCAACTAGCGTGTACAATGAGCAGTTCTTC.

This clonotype was seen more than once but under ten times. The rearrangement links TRBV10-3 to TRBJ1-1; the match to TRBD1 covers 7 bases. The CDR3 length is 13 residues. V gave up 10 bases and J gave up 0 bases; unmatched junction bases: 5. Germline V lookup: CDR1 ENHRY, CDR2 SYGVKD. The CDR3 bases are TGTGCCACAGAACAGGGGTTGAACACTGAAGCTTTCTTT. It codes for CATEQGLNTEAFF.

This clonotype was seen a few times. The gene calls are TRBV12-3 or TRBV12-4 and TRBJ2-7; possibly TRBD2 for D (5 bases). The V end lost 2 bases, the J end lost 1 base, and 9 bases lay between the germline ends. This CDR3 comprises 14 residues. CDR3 DNA sequence: TGTGCCAGCAGTTTAATCACTAGTTCCTACGAGCAGTACTTC. Translated: CASSLITSSYEQYF.

This clonotype was found once. CDR3 in amino acids: CASSKERETGNTGELFF. In DNA form, the CDR3 reads TGTGCCAGCAGCAAAGAGAGGGAGACAGGGAACACCGGGGAGCTGTTTTTT. The chain has TRBV21-1 and TRBJ2-2; TRBD1 reflects the table's D call only, with no check against the DNA. TRBV21-1 is given as a pseudogene. This CDR3 is 17 amino acids long.

The CDR3 sequence: CASSQTGQLYNEQFF. The CDR3 DNA reads TGCGCCAGCAGCCAGACTGGACAACTCTACAATGAGCAGTTCTTC. The genes are TRBV5-1 and TRBJ2-1, with D possibly TRBD1 on 5 matching bases. Germline loops: CDR1 SGHRS, CDR2 YFSETQ. This CDR3 has 15 residues. Between the trimmed V and J ends, which lost 4 bases and 3 bases, there was a span of 14 bases. The full variable domain, in which reference TRBV5-1 and TRBJ2-1 provide the parts outside the CDR3, is KAGVTQTPRYLIKTRGQQVTLSCSPISGHRSVSWYQQTPGQGLQFLFEYFSETQRNKGNFPGRFSGRQFSNSRSEMNVSTLELGDSALYLCASSQTGQLYNEQFFGPGTRLTVL.

This clonotype occurred a few times. V usage is TRBV3-1 and J usage is TRBJ2-7; D not resolved. Germline values: CDR1 LGHDT, CDR2 YNNKEL (reference sequence). CDR3 length equals 18 residues. V was trimmed by 2 bases and J by 0 bases, leaving 20 bases between them. CDR3 nucleotide sequence: TGTGCCAGCAGCCAAAGGAAGGGTCCCCTCTCTAGCTCCTACGAGCAGTACTTC. This codes for CASSQRKGPLSSSYEQYF.

The V and J genes are TRBV7-2 and TRBJ2-2; the D gene is possibly TRBD2 (6 bases). The CDR3 consists of 15 residues. Trimming took 4 bases from V and 4 from J, leaving 13 bases between them. Germline lookup yields CDR1 SGHTA and CDR2 FQGNSA. The CDR3, as DNA: TGTGCCAGCAGCTATAGGGGACTCCTCACCGGGGAGCTGTTTTTT. Its translation: CASSYRGLLTGELFF.

This clonotype has ten or more counts. This chain uses TRBV12-3 or TRBV12-4 with TRBJ2-3; 10 bases are shared with TRBD2. Trimming cost V 5 bases and J 3 bases; bases outside gene matches: 8. There are 16 residues in the CDR3. CDR3 coding DNA: TGTGCCAGCAGTCTCCGAGCGGGGGGGACTACAGATACGCAGTATTTT. This encodes CASSLRAGGTTDTQYF.

A single count supports this clonotype. The V and J genes are TRBV15 and TRBJ1-3; a possible D gene is TRBD1 (6 bases). The CDR3 is 16 residues long. The V end was cut by 1 base, the J end by 3 bases, with 13 bases between. CDR1 is LNHNV, CDR2 YYDKDF, per germline (reference sequence). In nucleotides, the CDR3 is TGTGCCACCAGCAGAGTCTGGACAGATTTTGGAAACACCATATATTTT. Translation gives CATSRVWTDFGNTIYF.

The chain recombines TRBV3-1 with TRBJ2-1; 11 bases line up with TRBD2. The junction had 7 bases not matched to a gene; V was cut back by 6 bases and J by 0 bases. CDR3 length: 17 residues. Germline V gives CDR1 LGHDT, CDR2 YNNKEL (reference sequence). CDR3 loop: CASSGLAGPSSYNEQFF. For the CDR3, the DNA is TGTGCCAGCAGTGGACTAGCGGGCCCGAGCTCCTACAATGAGCAGTTCTTC.

The chain recombines TRBV20-1 with TRBJ2-5; TRBD1 is a possible D gene (6 bases). Germline-derived CDR1 and CDR2 are DFQATT and SNEGSKA (reference sequence). Trimming took 5 bases from V and 3 from J, leaving 7 bases between them. This CDR3 has 11 amino acids. CDR3 bases: TGCAGTGCTTGGACAGAAGAGACCCAGTACTTC. It encodes CSAWTEETQYF.

This clonotype was detected ten times or more. The chain employs TRBV7-3 and TRBJ2-1; perhaps TRBD2 as D (6 bases). V was clipped by 5 bases and J by 0 bases, with 11 bases between them. This CDR3 spans 15 amino acids. Per the germline V gene, CDR1 is SGHTA and CDR2 is FQGTGA. CDR3 protein: CASSPGSASYNEQFF. The DNA of the CDR3 is TGTGCCAGCAGCCCCGGGAGTGCCTCCTACAATGAGCAGTTCTTC. The full variable domain, completed using reference TRBV7-3 and TRBJ2-1, is GAGVSQTPSNKVTEKGKYVELRCDPISGHTALYWYRQSLGQGPEFLIYFQGTGAADDSGLPNDRFFAVRPEGSVSTLKIQRTERGDSAVYLCASSPGSASYNEQFFGPGTRLTVL.

This clonotype has a handful of counts. The chain links TRBV5-1 to TRBJ2-7; 10 bases match TRBD2. Looked up from germline, CDR1 is SGHRS and CDR2 is YFSETQ. V dropped 3 bases and J dropped 2; count of bases not matched to a gene: 5. The CDR3 is made up of 15 amino acids. The CDR3 loop reads CASSWTSGPTYEQYF. CDR3 coding DNA: TGCGCCAGCAGCTGGACTAGCGGACCTACCTACGAGCAGTACTTC.

The V call is TRBV5-4, the J call TRBJ1-2; a weak D match, TRBD1 (6 bases). The germline V gene has CDR1 SGHNT and CDR2 YYREEE (reference sequence). The ends were cut back, 1 base at V and 8 bases at J, with 15 bases in the middle. This CDR3 spans 14 amino acids. The DNA of the CDR3 is TGTGCCAGCAGCTTGCAAGGGGGACTTGGGGGCTACACCTTC. Protein sequence: CASSLQGGLGGYTF. Using reference TRBV5-4 and TRBJ1-2 for the parts outside the CDR3, the full variable domain is ETGVTQSPTHLIKTRGQQVTLRCSSQSGHNTVSWYQQALGQGPQFIFQYYREEENGRGNFPPRFSGLQFPNYSSELNVNALELDDSALYLCASSLQGGLGGYTFGSGTRLTVV.

The chain employs TRBV5-1 and TRBJ2-5, with D tentatively TRBD1 (5 bases). The germline V gene has CDR1 SGHRS and CDR2 YFSETQ. The CDR3 runs 17 residues. V shed 0 bases and J shed 1 base, with 16 bases lying between them. CDR3 coding DNA: TGCGCCAGCAGCTTGGGGGGCGTTGGACCCCTCCAAGAGACCCAGTACTTC. Translation: CASSLGGVGPLQETQYF.

This chain joins TRBV20-1 and TRBJ1-2; 7 nucleotides align to TRBD1. V shed 5 bases, J shed 7 bases, and the junction held 13 bases outside the gene matches. The CDR3 covers 14 residues. The germline CDR1 and CDR2 sequences are DFQATT and SNEGSKA (reference sequence). The CDR3 DNA sequence: TGCAGTGCTGAGCTCAAGACAGGGCAGGGTGGCTACACCTTC. Translated: CSAELKTGQGGYTF.

This rearrangement joins TRBV30 to TRBJ1-2; D is possibly TRBD1 (5 bases). CDR3 length: 16 amino acids. CDR1 GTSNPN and CDR2 SVGIG come from the germline V gene (reference sequence). Trimming took off 3 bases at V and 4 bases at J, with 21 bases between the two ends. CDR3 residues: CAWRLSRDGKSYGYTF. In DNA, the CDR3 is TGTGCCTGGAGACTTAGCAGGGACGGCAAATCCTATGGCTACACCTTC.

V usage is TRBV24-1 and J usage is TRBJ1-2, with D hard to call. Trimming shortened V by 2 bases and J by 3 bases, and 9 bases separated the two germline ends. The CDR3 consists of 14 residues. CDR1 and CDR2 from the germline V gene are KGHDR and SFDVKD. The CDR3 region has the DNA TGTGCCACCAGTGATTATAGGGTTGACTATGGCTACACCTTC. Residues: CATSDYRVDYGYTF.